Below are 10 T cell receptor beta chains sequenced from a single sample in a study of CD8 T cells in Susac syndrome (dated by TCRdb to between 2018 and 2021). Library preparation used the immunoSEQ multiplex PCR assay. RNA was extracted with the RNeasy kit and 0.5 to 1 ug was reverse transcribed using random hexamers. The public reads were reprocessed in TCRdb via fastp at Q25 and MiXCR, keeping in-frame beta chains. Records with the same CDR3 protein are collapsed into one entry carrying the most frequent genes and DNA. The sample records a few hundred thousand distinct CDR3 sequences, roughly 85% of which are singletons. The ten largest clones represent about 0.11% of the sample. The specimen sequenced was CD8+ T cells from PBMCs. The receptor set was obtained from a human donor with multiple sclerosis.

The V gene is TRBV7-9, the J gene TRBJ2-2, with TRBD2 matching over 14 bases. CDR1 and CDR2 (germline): SEHNR, FQNEAQ (reference sequence). The CDR3 has 18 residues. Trimming removed 7 bases from V and 7 bases from J; junction bases left unmatched: 14. The CDR3 DNA sequence: TGTGCCAGCATCCCCGCCGGGACTAGCGGGAGAAGAGGCGGGGAGCTGTTTTTT. Translation gives CASIPAGTSGRRGGELFF.

The chain combines TRBV6-1 with TRBJ2-3; TRBD2 matches 7 bases. The germline gives CDR1 MNHNS, CDR2 SASEGT. The CDR3 length is 16 residues. The J segment lost 3 bases and the V segment lost 5 bases, leaving 11 bases of the junction unmatched. This CDR3 is CASSRPGGRRTDTQYF. The CDR3, as DNA: TGTGCCAGCAGTCGACCGGGAGGACGGAGGACAGATACGCAGTATTTT.

A remark on this clonotype: A read error may account for a junction end that differs from germline. V usage is TRBV7-9 and J usage is TRBJ2-5; D gene uncertain. CDR3 length equals 12 residues. CDR1 is SEHNR, CDR2 FQNEAQ, per germline (reference sequence). As DNA, the CDR3 is TGTGCCAGCAGCTTTGACCAAAAGACCCAGTACTTC. Translated, it gives CASSFDQKTQYF. Drawing the rest from reference TRBV7-9 and TRBJ2-5, the complete variable domain is DTGVSQNPRHKITKRGQNVTFRCDPISEHNRLYWYRQTLGQGPEFLTYFQNEAQLEKSRLLSDRFSAERPKGSFSTLEIQRTEQGDSAMYLCASSFDQKTQYFGPGTRLLVL.

The V and J genes are TRBV5-1 and TRBJ2-1; D could derive from TRBD1 or TRBD2 (5 bases each). Trimming shortened V by 1 base and J by 8 bases, and 16 bases separated the two germline ends. There are 15 residues in the CDR3. Germline loops: CDR1 SGHRS, CDR2 YFSETQ. DNA for the CDR3: TGCGCCAGCAGCTTGAGGCCCGGGATGGGGGATGAGCAGTTCTTC. This sequence encodes CASSLRPGMGDEQFF.

A note on this clonotype: Compared with germline, one end of the junction differs, possibly owing to a read error. The V and J genes are TRBV7-7 and TRBJ2-3; tentative D call: TRBD1 (5 bases). The CDR3 runs 14 residues. The V gene's germline CDR1 is SSHAT and CDR2 FNYEAQ (reference sequence). Here the CDR3 reads CASSSDMSTDTQYF. The DNA of the CDR3 is TGTGCTAGCAGCTCGGACATGAGCACAGATACGCAGTATTTT.

The V and J genes are TRBV19 and TRBJ1-2; tentatively, D is TRBD1 (6 bases). The CDR3 runs 11 residues. Germline lookup yields CDR1 LNHDA and CDR2 SQIVND (reference sequence). Trimming removed 11 bases from V and 2 bases from J, with 9 bases in between. The CDR3 here is CAGGTNYGYTF. The CDR3 DNA sequence: TGTGCCGGGGGGACAAACTATGGCTACACCTTC.

V gene TRBV7-2 combines with J gene TRBJ2-1, with TRBD2 matching over 14 bases. This CDR3 has 18 amino acids. Losses at the gene ends were 2 bases for V and 9 bases for J; bases not matched to a gene: 12. Germline V gene data show CDR1 as SGHTA and CDR2 as FQGNSA. The CDR3 here is CASSLTSGLAGEESEQFF. The CDR3 DNA reads as TGTGCCAGCAGCTTAACCTCGGGACTAGCGGGAGAGGAAAGTGAGCAGTTCTTC. The complete variable domain, with remaining parts taken from reference TRBV7-2 and TRBJ2-1, reads GAGVSQSPSNKVTEKGKDVELRCDPISGHTALYWYRQSLGQGLEFLIYFQGNSAPDKSGLPSDRFSAERTGGSVSTLTIQRTQQEDSAVYLCASSLTSGLAGEESEQFFGPGTRLTVL.

The CDR3 DNA sequence: TGTGCCAGCAGCAATACAGGGGGCAACATTCAGTACTTC. Translation: CASSNTGGNIQYF. V is TRBV9 and J is TRBJ2-4, with 9 bases fitting TRBD1. This CDR3 has 13 amino acids. From germline, CDR1 is SGDLS and CDR2 YYNGEE. Losses at the gene ends were 4 bases for V and 7 bases for J; bases not matched to a gene: 3.

V usage is TRBV29-1 and J usage is TRBJ2-7; 9 bases fit TRBD2. The trim removed 6 bases at V and 3 bases at J, leaving 6 bases unmatched. The CDR3 has 13 amino acids. Looked up from germline, CDR1 is SQVTM and CDR2 is ANQGSEA. The chain's CDR3 is CSVRLAGFYEQYF. The CDR3 region has the DNA TGCAGCGTAAGGCTAGCGGGATTCTACGAGCAGTACTTC.

The rearrangement links TRBV27 to TRBJ2-7, with D perhaps TRBD2 (6 bases). Germline CDR1 MNHEY, CDR2 SMNVEV (reference sequence). This CDR3 is built from 15 residues. With 3 bases removed from V and 7 bases from J, the gap between germline ends came to 19 bases. CDR3 amino acids: CASSFGGGTTREQYF. The CDR3 coding sequence is TGTGCCAGCAGTTTCGGTGGCGGGACCACTAGAGAGCAGTACTTC.